The rows below give T cell receptor beta chains drawn from one sample of a study of cytomegalovirus exposure and HLA in healthy donors. Only in-frame clones appear in the TCRdb table, and some are missing; sequencing was by immunoSEQ multiplex PCR. The top ten hold 5.6% of the sample, which has 100,000 to 120,000 clones, approximately 84% seen once. Specimen: PBMCs. The receptors stem from a male donor in good health and CMV-seronegative. CDR3s include the opening cysteine and the closing phenylalanine or tryptophan. Each record gives: clone size, V gene, CDR3 length, CDR3 protein. The size field is filled for only some rows; it gives once, few, many or a size class.

. | TRBV4-3 | 16 | CASSQDRRGGTYEQYF
few | TRBV10-3 | 13 | CAISRDSDQPQHF
. | TRBV6-5 | 15 | CASSARGIWNTEAFF
. | TRBV5-1 | 14 | CASSLVTGIYEQYF
. | TRBV7-2 | 15 | CASRMTGGLNTEAFF
. | TRBV12-5 | 17 | CASGLVWGVSSYNEQFF
few | TRBV5-6 | 17 | CASSLGWGSINTGELFF
. | TRBV6-5 | 15 | CASSYSPGHSVTQYF
. | TRBV18 | 16 | CASSPSSRVGNTEAFF
. | TRBV25-1 | 13 | CASSFRVGYGYTF
. | TRBV28 | 12 | CATSFGSQPQHF
. | TRBV10-3 | 13 | CASLRSTGYEQYF
. | TRBV27 | 18 | CASSLSLGGTGAGGEQYF
. | TRBV4-1 | 17 | CASRGRGLAGSGETQYF
. | TRBV4-3 | 15 | CASSQDPVGDYGYTF